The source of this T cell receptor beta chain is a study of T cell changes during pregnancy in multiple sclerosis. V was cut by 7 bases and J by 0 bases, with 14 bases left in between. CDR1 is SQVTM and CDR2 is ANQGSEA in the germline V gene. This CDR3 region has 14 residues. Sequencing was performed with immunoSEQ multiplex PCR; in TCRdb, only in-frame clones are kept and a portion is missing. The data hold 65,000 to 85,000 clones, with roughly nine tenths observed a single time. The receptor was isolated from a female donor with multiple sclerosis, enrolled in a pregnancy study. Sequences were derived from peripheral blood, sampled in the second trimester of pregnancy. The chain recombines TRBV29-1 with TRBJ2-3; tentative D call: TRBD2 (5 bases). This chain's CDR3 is CSAAVRASTDTQYF. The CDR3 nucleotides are TGCAGCGCTGCGGTGCGGGCTAGCACAGATACGCAGTATTTT.